Listed here are 20 T cell receptor beta chains from one sample, sequenced in a study of Ad26.COV2.S vaccination and SARS-CoV-2 variants. Sample treatment: approximately 18 received Ad26.COV2.S at low or high dose, single or two shots; 5 received placebo; per-sample allocation not given. Material that was analyzed had been drawn on day 63 after the first vaccine or placebo injection. TCRdb's table, derived via immunoSEQ multiplex PCR, lists solely in-frame clones and lacks some. The table lists hundreds of thousands of clones, less than 90% of them singletons. Here the sequenced sample was peripheral blood, taken in a trial of Ad26.COV2.S vaccine versus placebo. Receptors were obtained from a person between 18 and 60 years old who received the Ad26.COV2.S COVID-19 vaccine or a placebo.

The CDR3: CASSYDGYEQYF. The CDR3 nucleotides read TGTGCCAGCAGTTACGACGGATACGAGCAGTACTTC. The chain is built from TRBV6-2 or TRBV6-3 and TRBJ2-7; no clear D gene. The CDR3 is 12 amino acids. Trimming removed 2 bases from V and 4 bases from J, with 6 bases in between. CDR1 is MNHEY, CDR2 SVGEGT, per germline.

J is TRBJ1-4 and V is TRBV7-8; 9 nucleotides line up with TRBD1. The CDR3 consists of 14 residues. V was pared by 5 bases and J by 4 bases, with 2 bases of the junction left unmatched. The germline V gene encodes CDR1 SGHVS and CDR2 FQNEAQ. The CDR3 sequence is CASSRDRDNEKLFF. The DNA of the CDR3 is TGTGCCAGCAGCCGGGACAGGGATAATGAAAAACTGTTTTTT. Based on the CDR3 plus reference TRBV7-8 and TRBJ1-4, the full variable domain is GAGVSQSPRYKVAKRGQDVALRCDPISGHVSLFWYQQALGQGPEFLTYFQNEAQLDKSGLPSDRFFAERPEGSVSTLKIQRTQQEDSAVYLCASSRDRDNEKLFFGSGTQLSVL.

The chain combines TRBV16 with TRBJ1-2; D possibly corresponds to TRBD1 (5 bases). V was clipped by 0 bases and J by 0 bases, with 11 bases between them. Germline CDR1 is KGHSY and CDR2 is FQNENV. The CDR3 contains 16 residues. CDR3 sequence: CASSQSRDRPNYGYTF. The DNA for the CDR3 is TGTGCCAGCAGCCAATCCCGGGACCGCCCTAACTATGGCTACACCTTC. The full variable domain, with the rest looked up from reference TRBV16 and TRBJ1-2, is GEEVAQTPKHLVRGEGQKAKLYCAPIKGHSYVFWYQQVLKNEFKFLISFQNENVFDETGMPKERFSAKCLPNSPCSLEIQATKLEDSAVYFCASSQSRDRPNYGYTFGSGTRLTVV.

This clone has more than one count but fewer than ten. The CDR3 nucleotides read TGTGCCAGCAGCTTAGTGGCCAGTAACTATGGCTACACCTTC. Its protein is CASSLVASNYGYTF. The chain uses TRBV7-2 and TRBJ1-2; D gene ambiguous. CDR1 and CDR2 from the germline V gene are SGHTA and FQGNSA. Trimming removed 1 base at V and 1 base at J, with 7 bases between. The CDR3 runs to 14 residues.

This rearrangement joins TRBV5-4 to TRBJ2-3, with D uncertain. V was pared by 4 bases and J by 2 bases, with 14 bases between. The CDR3 is made up of 15 amino acids. CDR1 SGHNT and CDR2 YYREEE come from the germline V gene (reference sequence). CDR3 loop: CASSGVQANTDTQYF. DNA for the CDR3: TGTGCCAGCAGCGGGGTTCAGGCAAACACAGATACGCAGTATTTT.

The chain carries TRBV5-4 and TRBJ2-7, with D tentatively TRBD1 (7 bases). Germline values: CDR1 SGHNT, CDR2 YYREEE (reference sequence). CDR3 length: 14 residues. The V end was cut by 4 bases, the J end by 11 bases, with 22 bases between. The DNA of the CDR3 is TGTGCCAGCAGCCTATCGGGACAGCTTGGAGGGGAGTACTTC. Amino acids: CASSLSGQLGGEYF.

The chain employs TRBV4-1 and TRBJ2-1; a possible D gene is TRBD2 (6 bases). Germline V gene data show CDR1 as MGHRA and CDR2 as YSYEKL. The CDR3 loop spans 17 amino acids. Deletions cut 4 bases from V and 0 bases from J, with 16 bases between. CDR3 sequence: CASSRDVSGSSYNEQFF. The CDR3 nucleotides read TGCGCCAGCAGCCGCGACGTTAGCGGAAGCTCCTACAATGAGCAGTTCTTC.

The rearrangement links TRBV5-6 to TRBJ2-7, with D perhaps matching TRBD2 (6 bases). V was trimmed by 4 bases and J by 5 bases, leaving 19 bases between them. CDR1 SGHDT and CDR2 YYEEEE come from the germline V gene. CDR3 length: 15 amino acids. The CDR3 spells CASSDLDYSTHEQYF. CDR3 in DNA: TGTGCCAGCAGCGACCTGGACTACTCGACACACGAGCAGTACTTC.

This clone has only a few counts. The J gene is TRBJ2-2, the V gene TRBV9; D is unclear. Trimming removed 0 bases at V and 0 bases at J, with 9 bases between. The germline V gene has CDR1 SGDLS and CDR2 YYNGEE. This CDR3 is built from 16 residues. In DNA, the CDR3 is TGTGCCAGCAGCGTAGGTAGCAGTTCGAACACCGGGGAGCTGTTTTTT. Residues: CASSVGSSSNTGELFF.

This chain connects TRBV27 to TRBJ2-1; TRBD2 matches at 10 bases. With 9 bases clipped from V and 7 bases from J, the junction kept 15 bases outside the gene matches. Germline V lookup: CDR1 MNHEY, CDR2 SMNVEV (reference sequence). The CDR3 spans 16 residues. The CDR3 here is CARPQGLAARGNEQFF. CDR3 DNA: TGTGCCAGACCCCAAGGACTAGCGGCAAGGGGGAATGAGCAGTTCTTC.

The chain carries TRBV18 and TRBJ1-2; D ambiguous. CDR3 length: 14 amino acids. Germline loops: CDR1 KGHSH, CDR2 LQKENI. Trimming took 2 bases from V and 4 from J, leaving 11 bases between them. CDR3: CASSPVPTIYGYTF. In DNA form, the CDR3 reads TGTGCCAGCTCACCAGTTCCCACGATCTATGGCTACACCTTC.

This sequence joins TRBV9 and TRBJ2-3; 7 nucleotides match TRBD1. The V gene's germline CDR1 is SGDLS and CDR2 YYNGEE. The CDR3 has 15 residues. V was pared by 1 base and J by 5 bases, with 7 bases of the junction left unmatched. In nucleotides, the CDR3 is TGTGCCAGCAGCGTACCCAGACAGGGAGTAGATACGCAGTATTTT. It yields the protein CASSVPRQGVDTQYF.

The chain couples TRBV4-3 to TRBJ2-7; D might be TRBD1 or TRBD2, each matching 5 bases. From germline, CDR1 is LGHNA and CDR2 YSLEER. Trimming cost V 0 bases and J 4 bases, with 13 bases left between them. This CDR3 spans 15 amino acids. The CDR3 DNA sequence: TGCGCCAGCAGCCAAGATATAGGGGAGAGTTACGAGCAGTACTTC. This encodes CASSQDIGESYEQYF.

In this sample, this clone turned up once. This chain links TRBV2 with TRBJ2-7; TRBD1 matches 7 bases. With V trimmed by 8 bases and J by 1 base, 2 bases remained unmatched. The germline CDR1 and CDR2 sequences are SNHLY and FYNNEI. The CDR3 runs to 12 residues. The CDR3 region is CASEGQSYEQYF. CDR3 nucleotide sequence: TGTGCCAGCGAGGGACAGTCCTACGAGCAGTACTTC.

In its sample, this clone was seen once. This sequence joins TRBV24-1 and TRBJ1-4; D is unclear. This CDR3 has 13 residues. Germline assignment: CDR1 KGHDR and CDR2 SFDVKD. The V gene lost 7 bases and the J gene lost 7 bases, with 12 bases spanning the gap. CDR3 region: CATSDPASEKLFF. As DNA, the CDR3 is TGTGCCACCAGCGACCCCGCGAGTGAAAAACTGTTTTTT.

This clone was seen a single time. The chain carries TRBV7-2 and TRBJ1-5; D is unclear. Per germline, CDR1 SGHTA and CDR2 FQGNSA. Between the trimmed V and J ends, which lost 1 base and 9 bases, there was a span of 4 bases. The CDR3 has 11 amino acids. The chain's CDR3 is CASSLVGPQHF. The DNA of the CDR3 is TGTGCCAGCAGCTTAGTAGGGCCCCAGCATTTT.

The V call is TRBV3-1 (or the pseudogene TRBV3-2), the J call TRBJ2-3, with TRBD1 matching over 7 bases. Germline V gives CDR1 LGHDT, CDR2 YNNKEL (reference sequence). V gave up 4 bases and J gave up 11 bases; unmatched junction bases: 12. The CDR3 has 14 amino acids. The CDR3 loop reads CASSPLQGEWGQYF. In nucleotides, the CDR3 is TGTGCCAGCAGCCCTCTGCAGGGGGAGTGGGGGCAGTATTTT.

The chain uses TRBV7-9 and TRBJ2-7; D is possibly TRBD1 (5 bases). The germline gives CDR1 SEHNR, CDR2 FQNEAQ (reference sequence). There are 15 residues in the CDR3. V gave up 5 bases and J gave up 0 bases, with 14 bases separating them. The CDR3 region is CASSAVGPHSYEQYF. The CDR3 nucleotides read TGTGCCAGCAGCGCCGTGGGGCCCCACTCCTACGAGCAGTACTTC. Complete variable domain (other parts from reference TRBV7-9 and TRBJ2-7): DTGVSQNPRHKITKRGQNVTFRCDPISEHNRLYWYRQTLGQGPEFLTYFQNEAQLEKSRLLSDRFSAERPKGSFSTLEIQRTEQGDSAMYLCASSAVGPHSYEQYFGPGTRLTVT.

Judged by abundance, this clone is medium-sized (0.01 to 0.1%). V and J are TRBV5-4 and TRBJ2-1; possibly TRBD1 for D (5 bases). Germline CDR1 is SGHNT and CDR2 is YYREEE (reference sequence). Trimming removed 0 bases at V and 14 bases at J, with 21 bases between. The CDR3 consists of 15 residues. The CDR3 region is CASSLEGFYNRQEFF. The CDR3 DNA reads TGTGCCAGCAGCTTGGAGGGGTTCTACAATCGGCAGGAGTTCTTC.

This clone showed up just a few times. CDR3 residues: CASSQESTGSYGYTF. CDR3 bases: TGTGCCAGCAGCCAGGAAAGTACCGGGTCGTATGGCTACACCTTC. This chain uses TRBV5-5 with TRBJ1-2; the D is unclear. The V gene's germline CDR1 is SGHKS and CDR2 YYEKEE (reference sequence). CDR3 size: 15 residues. Trimming took 4 bases from V and 5 from J, leaving 18 bases between them.